This T cell receptor (beta chain) was profiled in a study of shared clonotypes between healthy human individuals. There are 11 residues in the CDR3. Germline CDR1 MDHEN, CDR2 SYDVKM. With 3 bases removed from V and 6 bases from J, the gap between germline ends came to 3 bases. About this clone itself: The antigen is not known.

Naive CD8 isolation took CD45RO-negative cells positively selected for CCR7 and excluded terminally differentiated effector memory CD45RA+ cells. Points from the study as a whole: Relative to clonotypes present in all four donors, those not shared had lower generation probabilities.

Clones were sequenced by immunoSEQ multiplex PCR, and TCRdb holds only the in-frame ones, with some missing. Of hundreds of thousands of clones in the sample, 85% to 95% were seen once. The chain joins TRBV28 to TRBJ1-5; D unresolved. Sequencing used naive CD8+ T cells sorted from blood. The receptor was derived from a woman under 40 in good health. CDR3 bases: TGTGCCAGCAGTTTTCCTCAGCCCCAGCATTTT. Amino acid sequence: CASSFPQPQHF.